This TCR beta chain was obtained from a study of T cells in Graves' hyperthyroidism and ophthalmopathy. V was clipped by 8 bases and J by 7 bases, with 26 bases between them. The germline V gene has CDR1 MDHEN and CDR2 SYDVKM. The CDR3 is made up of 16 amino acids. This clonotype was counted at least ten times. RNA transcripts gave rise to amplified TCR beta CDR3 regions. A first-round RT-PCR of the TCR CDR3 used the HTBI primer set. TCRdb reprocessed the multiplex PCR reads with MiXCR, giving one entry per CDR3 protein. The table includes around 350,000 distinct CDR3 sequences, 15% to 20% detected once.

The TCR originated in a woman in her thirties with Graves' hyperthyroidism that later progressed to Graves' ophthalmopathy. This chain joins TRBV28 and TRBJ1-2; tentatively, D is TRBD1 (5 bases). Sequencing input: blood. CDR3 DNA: TGTGCCAGCGCAAAAATCCCTGGTAGGGGAACGAGTGGCTACACCTTC. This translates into CASAKIPGRGTSGYTF.